This TCR beta chain was identified in a study of vaccination and CD4 T cells after COVID-19. Study overall: With a range of 35 to 161, the median interval from diagnosis to drawing post-COVID samples was around 100 days. Stimulation of cells relied on overlapping spike peptides derived from SARS-CoV-2, HCoV-NL63, HCoV-OC43 and HCoV-229E.

The assay that was used to sequence DNA from cultured CD4+ T cells was the Oncomine TCR Beta short-read assay. TCRdb independently ran MiXCR on the PCR reads; one entry per CDR3 protein. The sample includes about 4,600 distinct CDR3 sequences, 30% to 35% of them seen just once. From germline, CDR1 is SGHVS and CDR2 FNYEAQ. After removal of 1 base from V and 6 bases from J, the junction contained 4 bases not matched to a gene. This CDR3 has 14 amino acids. Of note for this clonotype: Its antigen is not identified.

Treatment in this sample: roughly nine-day PBMC culture with coronavirus spike peptide pools or control peptides (ViraFEST assay). Convalescent patients tested SARS-CoV-2 PCR positive from March to December 2020, before Alpha, Beta and Delta emerged. Each well received about 2.1 million PBMCs, cultured with roughly 9.9 IU/ml IL-2 and about 9.9 ug/ml peptide pools. The V gene is TRBV7-6, the J gene TRBJ2-7; TRBD2 matches at 9 bases. The receptor was derived from a human donor who had recovered from COVID-19. The specimen was CD4+ T cells from blood, cultured in vitro. DNA for the CDR3: TGTGCCAGCAGCTTAGTCCTAGCGGGACGCGAGCAGTACTTC. It codes for CASSLVLAGREQYF.